The 15 T cell receptor beta chains presented below share a single source sample, sequenced in a study of blood T cell repertoires in COVID-19. Here immunoSEQ multiplex PCR was the method, and the copy in TCRdb shows in-frame clones only, minus some. Here the sample spans around 30,000 clones, less than 85% being singletons. Sequenced: peripheral blood. These receptors were obtained from an elderly woman with acute or convalescent COVID-19.

The V gene is TRBV18, the J gene TRBJ1-5, with TRBD1 as a possible D gene (6 bases). Per the germline V gene, CDR1 is KGHSH and CDR2 is LQKENI. V was clipped by 6 bases and J by 0 bases, with 9 bases between them. The CDR3 is 14 residues long. CDR3 in DNA: TGTGCCAGCTCTCGACAGGATAGCAATCAGCCCCAGCATTTT. This encodes CASSRQDSNQPQHF.

The count of this clone is one. The chain couples TRBV5-1 to TRBJ2-7, with TRBD1 matching 9 bases. V was pared by 4 bases and J by 2 bases, with 4 bases of the junction left unmatched. CDR1 is SGHRS, CDR2 YFSETQ, per germline. The CDR3 has 14 residues. The CDR3 sequence is CASSVGQGPYEQYF. The CDR3 DNA reads as TGCGCCAGCAGCGTCGGACAGGGGCCCTACGAGCAGTACTTC. Filled out from reference TRBV5-1 and TRBJ2-7, the complete variable domain reads KAGVTQTPRYLIKTRGQQVTLSCSPISGHRSVSWYQQTPGQGLQFLFEYFSETQRNKGNFPGRFSGRQFSNSRSEMNVSTLELGDSALYLCASSVGQGPYEQYFGPGTRLTVT.

The genes are TRBV28 and TRBJ1-5, with 7 nucleotides matching TRBD1. V lost 2 bases to trimming and J lost 0 bases; unmatched junction nucleotides: 7. The V gene's germline CDR1 is MDHEN and CDR2 SYDVKM. This CDR3 is 17 amino acids long. This CDR3 is CASSLKAGGNSNQPQHF. The CDR3 nucleotides read TGTGCCAGCAGTTTAAAGGCAGGGGGTAATAGCAATCAGCCCCAGCATTTT.

This clone was picked up a small number of times. The chain links TRBV11-2 to TRBJ1-1, with no clear D. This CDR3 comprises 10 residues. V lost 8 bases, J lost 8 bases, and 9 bases lay in between. Germline lookup yields CDR1 SGHAT and CDR2 FQNNGV. The CDR3 loop reads CASRRGEAFF. The CDR3 DNA is TGTGCCAGCCGCCGAGGGGAAGCTTTCTTT.

This clone has just one count. The chain recombines TRBV7-2 with TRBJ2-1; 12 bases are shared with TRBD2. From germline, CDR1 is SGHTA and CDR2 FQGNSA. The CDR3 covers 15 residues. Trimming removed 6 bases from V and 7 bases from J; junction bases left unmatched: 7. The DNA for the CDR3 is TGTGCCAGCAGTCAGACTAGCGGGAGTAGAAATGAGCAGTTCTTC. The encoded protein is CASSQTSGSRNEQFF.

The chain is built from TRBV6-6 and TRBJ2-1; 7 bases line up with TRBD2. Germline V gene lookup returns CDR1 MNHNY and CDR2 SVGAGI (reference sequence). The CDR3 runs 14 residues. Trimming took 0 bases from V and 7 from J; bases not matched to a gene: 3. The CDR3, as DNA: TGTGCCAGCAGTTACTCCGGGACTAAAAATGAGCAGTTCTTC. Translated: CASSYSGTKNEQFF.

The count of this clone is one. The chain carries TRBV6-5 and TRBJ1-2; D gene ambiguous. V was trimmed by 8 bases and J by 5 bases, leaving 18 bases between them. Germline V gives CDR1 MNHEY, CDR2 SVGAGI. This CDR3 spans 14 amino acids. For the CDR3, the DNA is TGTGCCAGCTGTTTTAGACTGGCTCTTTATGGCTACACCTTC. Translated, it gives CASCFRLALYGYTF.

The chain carries TRBV4-1 and TRBJ2-6, with TRBD1 matching over 10 bases. Germline V gene sequence: CDR1 MGHRA, CDR2 YSYEKL. The CDR3 is 20 amino acids. Trimming took 4 bases from V and 1 from J; bases not matched to a gene: 13. The CDR3 protein is CASSPRSGTGEVSGANVLTF. The DNA of the CDR3 is TGCGCCAGCAGCCCCCGAAGCGGGACAGGGGAAGTATCTGGGGCCAACGTCCTGACTTTC.

The gene calls are TRBV21-1 and TRBJ2-6; the D segment call TRBD1 is taken from the table without a DNA check. TRBV21-1 is a recognized pseudogene. The CDR3 contains 15 residues. The CDR3 DNA is TGTGCCAGAACGTTAGGGGTCACTGGGGCCAACGTCCTGACTTTC. Its protein is CARTLGVTGANVLTF.

The gene calls are TRBV28 and TRBJ1-6; 8 bases line up with TRBD1. There are 17 residues in the CDR3. Germline lookup yields CDR1 MDHEN and CDR2 SYDVKM. The V gene end was trimmed by 7 bases and the J gene end by 5 bases; junction bases not matched to a gene: 13. The CDR3 here is CASKLGQAAPNNSPLHF. CDR3 DNA sequence: TGTGCCAGCAAGCTGGGACAGGCGGCACCGAATAATTCACCCCTCCACTTT. Complete variable domain (other parts from reference TRBV28 and TRBJ1-6): DVKVTQSSRYLVKRTGEKVFLECVQDMDHENMFWYRQDPGLGLRLIYFSYDVKMKEKGDIPEGYSVSREKKERFSLILESASTNQTSMYLCASKLGQAAPNNSPLHFGNGTRLTVT.

There are a few counts of this clone. The chain has TRBV15 and TRBJ1-5, with 8 bases matching TRBD1. CDR1 LNHNV and CDR2 YYDKDF come from the germline V gene (reference sequence). The length of the CDR3 is 15 residues. V trimming: 0 bases; J trimming: 7 bases; junction bases outside the gene matches: 5. The CDR3 bases are TGTGCCACCAGCAGAGAAGAACAGGGGGGCCAGCCCCAGCATTTT. Encoded protein: CATSREEQGGQPQHF.

This chain connects TRBV13 to TRBJ2-1; D may be TRBD2 (7 bases). V lost 2 bases and J 3 bases, leaving 20 bases between the germline ends. The CDR3 has 18 amino acids. The germline gives CDR1 PRHDT, CDR2 FYEKMQ (reference sequence). CDR3 bases: TGTGCCAGCAGCTTAAGTAGGTCGGGGGGCCTGAACTACAATGAGCAGTTCTTC. It codes for CASSLSRSGGLNYNEQFF.

The CDR3 region is CASSGPTSAKRGYHEQFF. CDR3 in DNA: TGTGCCAGCAGTGGTCCGACTAGCGCAAAGAGAGGTTACCATGAGCAGTTCTTC. The rearrangement joins TRBV2 to TRBJ2-1; 8 nucleotides agree with TRBD2. Trimming at V came to 4 bases and at J to 8 bases, leaving 19 bases not matched to a gene. The germline CDR1 and CDR2 sequences are SNHLY and FYNNEI. The CDR3 runs 18 residues.

Here the CDR3 reads CASSSIQRGVRETQYF. The CDR3 DNA reads TGTGCCAGCAGCTCGATACAGCGCGGGGTAAGAGAGACCCAGTACTTC. The J gene is TRBJ2-5, the V gene TRBV28; D is perhaps TRBD2 (6 bases). V lost 6 bases, J lost 4 bases, and 21 bases lay in between. The length of the CDR3 is 16 residues. CDR1 and CDR2 (germline): MDHEN, SYDVKM.

The CDR3 region has the DNA TGTGCCAGCAGTACCAACACAGCGGCCGGGGAGCTGTTTTTT. This sequence encodes CASSTNTAAGELFF. The V call is TRBV7-6, the J call TRBJ2-2, with D perhaps matching TRBD2 (5 bases). Per the germline V gene, CDR1 is SGHVS and CDR2 is FNYEAQ. V was clipped by 6 bases and J by 6 bases, with 14 bases between them. CDR3 length: 14 residues.